This TCR beta chain was captured by sequencing in a study of shared clonotypes between healthy human individuals. Study-wide context: Each donor's CD4 naive and CD4 memory cells filled three plates apiece, CD8 naive two, and CD8 memory one.

The CDR3 runs to 14 residues. Germline V gene sequence: CDR1 SGHAT, CDR2 FQDESV (reference sequence). Deletions cut 3 bases from V and 4 bases from J, with 12 bases between. The study, taken as a whole, reports: When compared with the clonotypes that were shared by all four sorted-subset donors, the non-shared clonotypes turned out to have lower generation probabilities. An expected dependence of interdonor clonotype sharing on sequencing depth was noted.

Naive-designated CD8 cells lacked CD45RO, were positively enriched for CCR7, and omitted terminally differentiated effector memory CD45RA+ cells. About this clone: Its specificity is not known.

It was across several immunoSEQ plates that each subset's genomic DNA was evenly split. The repertoire was sequenced with immunoSEQ multiplex PCR; TCRdb's copy has only in-frame clones and lacks some. The repertoire holds around 600,000 clones, with roughly 95% as singletons. The receptor comes from a woman in her thirties in good health. The sequenced sample was naive CD8+ T cells sorted from blood. The chain has TRBV11-1 and TRBJ1-1; D call uncertain. The CDR3 here is CASSLSGTATEAFF. CDR3 DNA sequence: TGTGCCAGCAGCTTGTCGGGAACGGCCACTGAAGCTTTCTTT.